The 17 T cell receptor beta chains below all came from one sample that was sequenced in a study of blood T cell repertoires in COVID-19. Sequenced by immunoSEQ multiplex PCR; TCRdb stores in-frame clones only, minus some. The profile shows 300,000 to 450,000 clones, around 85% of them singletons. Sequencing was carried out using peripheral blood. The receptor set was obtained from a woman aged 18-29 years with acute or convalescent COVID-19.

J is TRBJ2-2 and V is TRBV10-3; a weak D match, TRBD1 (6 bases). Germline loops: CDR1 ENHRY, CDR2 SYGVKD. V was shortened by 0 bases and J by 3 bases, with 11 bases between the two germline ends. The CDR3 sequence is 16 residues long. The CDR3 nucleotides are TGTGCCATCAGTGAGTCGGTGGGGGCGGACACCGGGGAGCTGTTTTTT. Its translation: CAISESVGADTGELFF.

The genes are TRBV28 and TRBJ1-2, with TRBD1 matching over 8 bases. Germline CDR1 MDHEN, CDR2 SYDVKM. This CDR3 is 14 amino acids long. Trimming took 6 bases from V and 6 from J; bases not matched to a gene: 9. The CDR3: CASSSGQGADGYTF. For the CDR3, the DNA is TGTGCCAGCAGCTCGGGGCAGGGGGCAGATGGCTACACCTTC.

This chain uses TRBV5-1 with TRBJ1-3; 8 bases line up with TRBD1. CDR1 is SGHRS, CDR2 YFSETQ, per germline. There are 16 residues in the CDR3. V lost 6 bases, J lost 2 bases, and 10 bases stayed unmatched. The CDR3 is CASTRTGWDAGNTIYF. In nucleotides, the CDR3 is TGCGCCAGCACCCGGACAGGGTGGGACGCTGGAAACACCATATATTTT.

This clone was counted once. The rearrangement uses TRBV19 and TRBJ2-7, with D maybe TRBD1 (7 bases). V lost 5 bases, J lost 4 bases, and 18 bases lay in between. The CDR3 spans 15 residues. Germline CDR1 and CDR2: LNHDA and SQIVND (reference sequence). Here the CDR3 DNA reads TGTGCCAGTAGTTACGGCGGGGACAGAGATTACGAGCAGTACTTC. Translation: CASSYGGDRDYEQYF. The entire variable domain, with the rest obtained from reference TRBV19 and TRBJ2-7, is as follows: DGGITQSPKYLFRKEGQNVTLSCEQNLNHDAMYWYRQDPGQGLRLIYYSQIVNDFQKGDIAEGYSVSREKKESFPLTVTSAQKNPTAFYLCASSYGGDRDYEQYFGPGTRLTVT.

The chain recombines TRBV15 with TRBJ2-5, with D possibly matching TRBD2 (5 bases). Germline V gene data show CDR1 as LNHNV and CDR2 as YYDKDF (reference sequence). The CDR3 runs to 14 residues. Trimming pared 0 bases from V and 5 bases from J, leaving 10 bases between. The CDR3 region has the DNA TGTGCCACCAGCAGAGATCGAGGGCAGGAGACCCAGTACTTC. This codes for CATSRDRGQETQYF.

This sequence joins TRBV28 and TRBJ2-6; D not certain. Germline assignment: CDR1 MDHEN and CDR2 SYDVKM. The CDR3 spans 15 residues. Trimming stripped 2 bases from V and 0 bases from J, with 5 bases between. The CDR3 bases are TGTGCCAGCAGTTTAGGGCGCTCTGGGGCCAACGTCCTGACTTTC. This sequence encodes CASSLGRSGANVLTF.

The J gene is TRBJ2-3, the V gene TRBV7-3; maybe TRBD1 (5 bases). Germline assignment: CDR1 SGHTA and CDR2 FQGTGA. Between the trimmed V and J ends, which lost 5 bases and 4 bases, there was a span of 13 bases. The CDR3 runs to 14 residues. CDR3 coding DNA: TGTGCCAGCAGCCCTCAGGGTGAGGCAGATACGCAGTATTTT. Translated, it gives CASSPQGEADTQYF.

This clone was observed a few times. The chain links TRBV28 to TRBJ2-5, with 10 bases that match TRBD2. The CDR3 sequence is 16 residues long. Looked up from germline, CDR1 is MDHEN and CDR2 is SYDVKM. With V trimmed by 5 bases and J by 2 bases, 8 bases remained unmatched. The CDR3 DNA reads TGTGCCAGCAGTACTCGACTAGCGGGCCCTCAAGAGACCCAGTACTTC. Its protein product is CASSTRLAGPQETQYF.

The genes are TRBV27 and TRBJ2-4; no definite D call. Per germline, CDR1 MNHEY and CDR2 SMNVEV (reference sequence). The CDR3 loop spans 15 amino acids. Trimming removed 0 bases from V and 0 bases from J, with 6 bases in between. The CDR3 bases are TGTGCCAGCAGTTTATCCGGTCTAGCCAAAAACATTCAGTACTTC. As protein: CASSLSGLAKNIQYF.

The chain is built from TRBV28 and TRBJ2-7, with 9 bases matching TRBD2. V lost 7 bases and J lost 7; bases outside the gene matches: 14. CDR3 length equals 15 residues. Germline loops: CDR1 MDHEN, CDR2 SYDVKM. The CDR3 here is CASIEISGSRREQYF. The CDR3, as DNA: TGTGCCAGCATCGAAATTAGCGGGAGCAGGAGGGAGCAGTACTTC. Supplemented by reference TRBV28 and TRBJ2-7, the full variable domain reads DVKVTQSSRYLVKRTGEKVFLECVQDMDHENMFWYRQDPGLGLRLIYFSYDVKMKEKGDIPEGYSVSREKKERFSLILESASTNQTSMYLCASIEISGSRREQYFGPGTRLTVT.

The V call is TRBV18, the J call TRBJ1-6, with TRBD1 matching 7 bases. After removal of 4 bases from V and 4 bases from J, the junction contained 1 base not matched to a gene. The CDR3 is 14 amino acids. The germline V gene has CDR1 KGHSH and CDR2 LQKENI. CDR3 amino acids: CASSLTGYNSPLHF. The DNA of the CDR3 is TGTGCCAGCTCACTGACAGGGTATAATTCACCCCTCCACTTT.

The rearrangement links TRBV7-2 to TRBJ1-1, with D maybe TRBD1 (5 bases). Germline assignment: CDR1 SGHTA and CDR2 FQGNSA. This CDR3 has 16 residues. V was cut by 2 bases and J by 0 bases, with 13 bases left in between. The CDR3 coding sequence is TGTGCCAGCAGCTTAATGGCAGGGCGCATGAACACTGAAGCTTTCTTT. As protein: CASSLMAGRMNTEAFF.

This chain connects TRBV6-5 to TRBJ2-2; a weak D match, TRBD2 (5 bases). The germline CDR1 and CDR2 sequences are MNHEY and SVGAGI. The CDR3 extends over 14 amino acids. V dropped 5 bases and J dropped 0 bases, with 7 bases sitting between them. The CDR3 DNA is TGTGCCAGCAGTCCCGGGGCGAACACCGGGGAGCTGTTTTTT. This codes for CASSPGANTGELFF.

This rearrangement joins TRBV27 to TRBJ2-1; a weak D match, TRBD1 (5 bases). This CDR3 comprises 15 residues. The germline V gene encodes CDR1 MNHEY and CDR2 SMNVEV (reference sequence). Trimming left V 1 base short and J 10 bases short, with 17 bases between. CDR3 sequence reads: CASSLWTLAGWEQFF. CDR3 sequence (DNA): TGTGCCAGCAGTTTATGGACCTTGGCAGGGTGGGAGCAGTTCTTC.

The chain employs TRBV5-1 and TRBJ1-6; maybe TRBD1 (5 bases). Germline V CDR1 and CDR2: SGHRS, YFSETQ. Trimming took off 2 bases at V and 5 bases at J, with 8 bases between the two ends. The CDR3 contains 14 residues. The CDR3 reads CASSLQADNSPLHF. The CDR3 bases are TGCGCCAGCAGCTTACAGGCCGATAATTCACCCCTCCACTTT.

The chain links TRBV7-8 to TRBJ2-3; 9 positions agree with TRBD2. The CDR3 contains 18 residues. CDR1 and CDR2 from the germline V gene are SGHVS and FQNEAQ. The ends lost 5 bases at V and 5 bases at J; junction bases unmatched: 17. CDR3 sequence (DNA): TGTGCCAGCAGCCCCAATGTCTCGGCGGGAGGGCCGGGAGATACGCAGTATTTT. Protein sequence: CASSPNVSAGGPGDTQYF. Filled out from reference TRBV7-8 and TRBJ2-3, the complete variable domain reads GAGVSQSPRYKVAKRGQDVALRCDPISGHVSLFWYQQALGQGPEFLTYFQNEAQLDKSGLPSDRFFAERPEGSVSTLKIQRTQQEDSAVYLCASSPNVSAGGPGDTQYFGPGTRLTVL.

The V call is TRBV28, the J call TRBJ2-7; a weak D match, TRBD1 (6 bases). Trimming took off 2 bases at V and 3 bases at J, with 14 bases between the two ends. This CDR3 spans 15 amino acids. The germline V gene encodes CDR1 MDHEN and CDR2 SYDVKM. The CDR3 here is CASSLARQESYEQYF. The CDR3 nucleotides are TGTGCCAGCAGTTTAGCCAGACAGGAGAGCTACGAGCAGTACTTC. Variable domain in full (rest from reference TRBV28 and TRBJ2-7): DVKVTQSSRYLVKRTGEKVFLECVQDMDHENMFWYRQDPGLGLRLIYFSYDVKMKEKGDIPEGYSVSREKKERFSLILESASTNQTSMYLCASSLARQESYEQYFGPGTRLTVT.